This T cell receptor beta chain was captured in a study of cytomegalovirus exposure and HLA in healthy donors. Study-wide findings and caveats: Later, an analysis showed that TCR beta chains associated with HLA were more clonally expanded than others that were equally common. Accurate predictions that matched the HLA-A and HLA-B alleles of most subjects were reportedly made from TCR beta sequences.

Comments on this clone: What it recognizes is unknown.

The CDR3 runs 13 residues. Per germline, CDR1 SGHRS and CDR2 YFSETQ. The primer mix had 60 Vbeta and 13 Jbeta primers. Clones were sequenced by immunoSEQ multiplex PCR, and TCRdb holds only the in-frame ones, with some missing. This table holds approximately 100,000 clones, 80% to 90% found once. The clonotype comes from a woman younger than 35 in good health and CMV-seronegative. The V and J genes are TRBV5-1 and TRBJ2-5; 8 bases are shared with TRBD1. Near its end, the DNA agrees better with TRBJ2-7, so the J call may be wrong. Sequencing was done on a sample of PBMCs. CDR3 protein: CASRFGQGAEQYF. The CDR3 DNA reads as TGCGCCAGCAGGTTCGGACAGGGAGCCGAGCAGTACTTC.